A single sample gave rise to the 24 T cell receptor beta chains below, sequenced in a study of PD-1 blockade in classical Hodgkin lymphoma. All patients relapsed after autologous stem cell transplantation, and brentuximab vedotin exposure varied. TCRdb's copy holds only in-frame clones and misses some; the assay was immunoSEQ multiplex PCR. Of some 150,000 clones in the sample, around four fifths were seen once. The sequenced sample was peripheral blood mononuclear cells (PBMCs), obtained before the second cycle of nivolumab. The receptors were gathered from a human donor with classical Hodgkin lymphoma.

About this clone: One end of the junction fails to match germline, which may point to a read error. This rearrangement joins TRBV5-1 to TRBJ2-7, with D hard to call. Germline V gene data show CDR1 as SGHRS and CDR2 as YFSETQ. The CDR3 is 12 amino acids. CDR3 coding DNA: TGCGCCAGCAGCTTGGTGGGCTACGATCAGTACTTC. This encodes CASSLVGYDQYF.

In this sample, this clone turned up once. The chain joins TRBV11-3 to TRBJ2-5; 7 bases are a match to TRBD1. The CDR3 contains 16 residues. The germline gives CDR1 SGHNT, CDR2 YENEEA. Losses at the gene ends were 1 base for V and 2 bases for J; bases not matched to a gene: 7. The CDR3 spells CASSLGVWDSQETQYF. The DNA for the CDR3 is TGTGCCAGCAGCTTAGGGGTTTGGGACAGTCAAGAGACCCAGTACTTC.

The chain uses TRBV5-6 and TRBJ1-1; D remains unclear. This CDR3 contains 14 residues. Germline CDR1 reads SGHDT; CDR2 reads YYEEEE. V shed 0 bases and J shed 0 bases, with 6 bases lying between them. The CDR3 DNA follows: TGTGCCAGCAGCTTGGGACACATGAACACTGAAGCTTTCTTT. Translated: CASSLGHMNTEAFF.

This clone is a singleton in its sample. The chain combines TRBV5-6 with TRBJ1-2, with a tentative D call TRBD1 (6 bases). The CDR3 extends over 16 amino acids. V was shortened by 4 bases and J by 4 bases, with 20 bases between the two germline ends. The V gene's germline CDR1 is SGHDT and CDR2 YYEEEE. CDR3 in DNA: TGTGCCAGCAGCCCCACGCGGCAGGGGAGCATCTATGGCTACACCTTC. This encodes CASSPTRQGSIYGYTF.

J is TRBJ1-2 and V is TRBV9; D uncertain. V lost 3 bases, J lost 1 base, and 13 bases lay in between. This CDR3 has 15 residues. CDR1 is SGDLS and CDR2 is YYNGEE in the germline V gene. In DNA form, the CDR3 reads TGTGCCAGCAGCGCCCCGCCCGGGAGTAACTATGGCTACACCTTC. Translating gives CASSAPPGSNYGYTF. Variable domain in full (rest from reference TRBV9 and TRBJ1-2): DSGVTQTPKHLITATGQRVTLRCSPRSGDLSVYWYQQSLDQGLQFLIQYYNGEERAKGNILERFSAQQFPDLHSELNLSSLELGDSALYFCASSAPPGSNYGYTFGSGTRLTVV.

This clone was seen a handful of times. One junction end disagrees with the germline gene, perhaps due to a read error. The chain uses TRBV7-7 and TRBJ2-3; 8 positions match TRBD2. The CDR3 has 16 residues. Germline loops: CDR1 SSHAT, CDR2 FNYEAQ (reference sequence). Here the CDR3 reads CASSKDSGGPTDTQYF. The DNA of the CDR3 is TGTGCTAGCAGCAAGGACAGCGGGGGCCCCACAGATACGCAGTATTTT.

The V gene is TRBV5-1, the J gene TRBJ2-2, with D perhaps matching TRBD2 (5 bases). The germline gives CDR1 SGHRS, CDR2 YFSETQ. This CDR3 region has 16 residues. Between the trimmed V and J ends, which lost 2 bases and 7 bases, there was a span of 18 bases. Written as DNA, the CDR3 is TGCGCCAGCAGCTTCGTTGCCGGGGTCGATCACGGGGAGCTGTTTTTT. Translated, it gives CASSFVAGVDHGELFF.

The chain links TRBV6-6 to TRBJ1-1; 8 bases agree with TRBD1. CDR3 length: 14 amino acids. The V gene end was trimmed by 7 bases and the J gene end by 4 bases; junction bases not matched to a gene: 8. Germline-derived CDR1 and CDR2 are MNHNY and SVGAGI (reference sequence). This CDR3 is CASIDRGFFTEAFF. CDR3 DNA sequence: TGTGCCAGCATTGACAGGGGTTTTTTCACTGAAGCTTTCTTT.

The CDR3 here is CASSEGSHSNQPQHF. CDR3 nucleotide sequence: TGTGCCAGCAGTGAGGGCAGCCATAGCAATCAGCCCCAGCATTTT. This rearrangement joins TRBV6-1 to TRBJ1-5; no reliable D call. The CDR3 runs to 15 residues. Per the germline V gene, CDR1 is MNHNS and CDR2 is SASEGT. V lost 3 bases and J 0 bases, leaving 9 bases between the germline ends.

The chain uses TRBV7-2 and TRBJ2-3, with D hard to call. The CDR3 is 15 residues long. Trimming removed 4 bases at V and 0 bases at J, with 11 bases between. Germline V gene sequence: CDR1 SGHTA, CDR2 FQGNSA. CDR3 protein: CASSWVKSSTDTQYF. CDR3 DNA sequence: TGTGCCAGCAGCTGGGTAAAGTCTAGCACAGATACGCAGTATTTT.

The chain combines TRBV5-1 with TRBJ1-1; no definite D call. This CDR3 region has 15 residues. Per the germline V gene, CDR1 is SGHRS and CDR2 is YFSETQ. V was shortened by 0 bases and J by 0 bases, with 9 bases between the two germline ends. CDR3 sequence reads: CASSLVQSLNTEAFF. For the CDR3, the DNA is TGCGCCAGCAGCTTGGTACAGAGCCTGAACACTGAAGCTTTCTTT.

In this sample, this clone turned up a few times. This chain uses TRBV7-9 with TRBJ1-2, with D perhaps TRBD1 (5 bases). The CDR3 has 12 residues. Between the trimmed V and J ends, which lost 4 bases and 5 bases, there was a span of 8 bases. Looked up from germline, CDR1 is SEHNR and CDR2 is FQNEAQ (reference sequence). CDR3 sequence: CASSSGLYGYTF. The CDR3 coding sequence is TGTGCCAGCAGCTCGGGGCTATATGGCTACACCTTC.

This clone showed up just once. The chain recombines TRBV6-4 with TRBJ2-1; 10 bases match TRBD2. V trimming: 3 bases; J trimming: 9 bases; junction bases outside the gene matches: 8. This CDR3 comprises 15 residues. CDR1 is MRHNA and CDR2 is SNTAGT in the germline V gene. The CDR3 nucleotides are TGTGCCAGCAGTGAGAGGATGATAGCGGGAGGTGAGCAGTTCTTC. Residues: CASSERMIAGGEQFF.

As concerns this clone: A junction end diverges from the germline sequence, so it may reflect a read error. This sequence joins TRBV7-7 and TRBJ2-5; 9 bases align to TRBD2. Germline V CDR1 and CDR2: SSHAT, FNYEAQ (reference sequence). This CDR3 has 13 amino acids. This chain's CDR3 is CASSGGYQETQYF. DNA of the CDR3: TGTGCTAGCAGCGGGGGGTACCAAGAGACCCAGTACTTC.

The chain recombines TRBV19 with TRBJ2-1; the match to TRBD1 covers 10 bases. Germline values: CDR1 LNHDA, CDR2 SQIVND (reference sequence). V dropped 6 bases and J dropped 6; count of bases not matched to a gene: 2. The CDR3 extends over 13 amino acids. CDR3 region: CASRGTGVNEQFF. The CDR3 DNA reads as TGTGCCAGTAGAGGGACAGGGGTCAATGAGCAGTTCTTC.

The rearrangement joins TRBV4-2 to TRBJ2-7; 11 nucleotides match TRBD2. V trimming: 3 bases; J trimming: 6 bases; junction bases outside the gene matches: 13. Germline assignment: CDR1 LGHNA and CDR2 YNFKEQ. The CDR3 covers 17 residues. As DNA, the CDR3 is TGTGCCAGCAGCCATCCGGATTTAGCGGGGGGGCAGCCCGAGCAGTACTTC. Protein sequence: CASSHPDLAGGQPEQYF.

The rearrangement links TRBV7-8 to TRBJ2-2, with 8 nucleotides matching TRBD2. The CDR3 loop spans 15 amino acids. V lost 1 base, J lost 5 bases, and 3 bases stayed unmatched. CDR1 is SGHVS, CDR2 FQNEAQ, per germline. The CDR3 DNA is TGTGCCAGCAGCTTAGGGGGACTAGGTACCGGGGAGCTGTTTTTT. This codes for CASSLGGLGTGELFF. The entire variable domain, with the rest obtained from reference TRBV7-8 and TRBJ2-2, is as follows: GAGVSQSPRYKVAKRGQDVALRCDPISGHVSLFWYQQALGQGPEFLTYFQNEAQLDKSGLPSDRFFAERPEGSVSTLKIQRTQQEDSAVYLCASSLGGLGTGELFFGEGSRLTVL.

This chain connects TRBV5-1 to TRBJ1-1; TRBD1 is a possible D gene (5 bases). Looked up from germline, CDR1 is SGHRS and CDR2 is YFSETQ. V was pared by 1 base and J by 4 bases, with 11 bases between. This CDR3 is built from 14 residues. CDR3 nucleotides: TGCGCCAGCAGCTTGCAGGGTGCGAGCACTGAAGCTTTCTTT. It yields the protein CASSLQGASTEAFF.

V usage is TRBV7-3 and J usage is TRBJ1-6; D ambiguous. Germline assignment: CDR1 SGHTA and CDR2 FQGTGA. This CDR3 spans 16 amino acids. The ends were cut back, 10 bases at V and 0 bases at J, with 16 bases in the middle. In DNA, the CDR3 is TGTGCCAACCGGAGGACCTTGGGCTCCTATAATTCACCCCTCCACTTT. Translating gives CANRRTLGSYNSPLHF.

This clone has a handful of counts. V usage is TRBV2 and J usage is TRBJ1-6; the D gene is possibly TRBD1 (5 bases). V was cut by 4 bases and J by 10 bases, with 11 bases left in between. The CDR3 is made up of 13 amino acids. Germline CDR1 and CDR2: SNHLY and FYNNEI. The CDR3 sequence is CASSGDSPSPLHF. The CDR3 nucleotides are TGTGCCAGCAGTGGGGACTCCCCATCACCCCTCCACTTT.

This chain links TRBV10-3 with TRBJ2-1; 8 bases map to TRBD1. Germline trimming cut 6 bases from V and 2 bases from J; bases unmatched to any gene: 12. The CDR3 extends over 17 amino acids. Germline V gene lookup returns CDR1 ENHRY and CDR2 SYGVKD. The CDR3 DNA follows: TGTGCCATCAGCGGGGCGCAGGGGGCGCGTACCTACAATGAGCAGTTCTTC. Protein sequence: CAISGAQGARTYNEQFF.

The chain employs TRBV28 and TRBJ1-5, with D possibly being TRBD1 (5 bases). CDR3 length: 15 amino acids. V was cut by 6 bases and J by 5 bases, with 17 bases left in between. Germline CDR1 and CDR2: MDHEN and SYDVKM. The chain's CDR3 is CASSHLRGEDQPQHF. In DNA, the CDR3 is TGTGCCAGCAGCCACCTACGGGGGGAGGATCAGCCCCAGCATTTT.

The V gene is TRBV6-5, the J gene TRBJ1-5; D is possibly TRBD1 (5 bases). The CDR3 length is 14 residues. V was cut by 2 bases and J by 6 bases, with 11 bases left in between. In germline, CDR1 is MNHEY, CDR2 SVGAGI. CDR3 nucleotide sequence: TGTGCCAGCAGTTACGAACAGGACGTTCAGCCCCAGCATTTT. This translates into CASSYEQDVQPQHF.

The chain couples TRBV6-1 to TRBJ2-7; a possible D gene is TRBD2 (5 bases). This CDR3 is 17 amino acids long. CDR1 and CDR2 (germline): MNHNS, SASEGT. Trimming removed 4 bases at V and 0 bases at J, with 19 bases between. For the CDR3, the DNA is TGTGCCAGCAGTGTTGCCCTTGGGCGGGCGAGCTCCTACGAGCAGTACTTC. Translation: CASSVALGRASSYEQYF.